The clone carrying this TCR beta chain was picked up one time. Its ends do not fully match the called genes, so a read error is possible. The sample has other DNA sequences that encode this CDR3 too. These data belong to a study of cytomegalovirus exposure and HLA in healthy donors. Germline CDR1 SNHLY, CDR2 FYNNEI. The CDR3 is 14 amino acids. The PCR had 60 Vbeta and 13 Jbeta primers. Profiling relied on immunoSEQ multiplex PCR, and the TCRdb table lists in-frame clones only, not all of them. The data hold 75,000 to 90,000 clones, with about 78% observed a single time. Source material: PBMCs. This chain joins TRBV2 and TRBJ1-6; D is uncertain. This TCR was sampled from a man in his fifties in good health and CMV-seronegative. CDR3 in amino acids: CASSLNSYNSPLHF. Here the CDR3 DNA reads TGTGCCAGCAGCCTTAACTCCTATAATTCCCCCCTCCACTTT.